The next 27 T cell receptor beta chains were all read from a single sample in a study of blood T cell repertoires in COVID-19. Generated by immunoSEQ multiplex PCR, the TCRdb table keeps only in-frame clones and is missing some. The sample lists tens of thousands of clones, roughly 90% occurring once. The sample was peripheral blood. Receptor source: a man aged 65 to 79 with acute or convalescent COVID-19.

V usage is TRBV6-5 and J usage is TRBJ2-2; D is uncertain. Germline V gene lookup returns CDR1 MNHEY and CDR2 SVGAGI. The CDR3 has 15 residues. The germline V and J ends were trimmed by 2 bases and 6 bases, with 13 bases remaining between them. This CDR3 reads CASSYGSIPPGELFF. The DNA for the CDR3 is TGTGCCAGCAGTTACGGTTCTATCCCCCCCGGGGAGCTGTTTTTT.

V and J are TRBV6-5 and TRBJ1-1, with a weak D call TRBD1 (5 bases). Germline CDR1 reads MNHEY; CDR2 reads SVGAGI. The CDR3 consists of 16 residues. V dropped 0 bases and J dropped 4 bases, with 15 bases sitting between them. The CDR3 sequence is CASSYSSRQGGTEAFF. In nucleotides, the CDR3 is TGTGCCAGCAGTTACTCGAGTCGTCAGGGCGGCACTGAAGCTTTCTTT.

The rearrangement links TRBV5-1 to TRBJ2-7, with a possible D match to TRBD1 (6 bases). V shed 0 bases and J shed 7 bases, with 17 bases lying between them. The CDR3 consists of 15 residues. Germline assignment: CDR1 SGHRS and CDR2 YFSETQ. The DNA for the CDR3 is TGCGCCAGCAGCTTGGTGACAGGTATTTCTAGTGAGCAGTACTTC. It codes for CASSLVTGISSEQYF.

This chain joins TRBV28 and TRBJ2-7; D not certain. CDR1 is MDHEN, CDR2 SYDVKM, per germline. The CDR3 runs 11 residues. V dropped 7 bases and J dropped 1 base, with 5 bases sitting between them. The CDR3 nucleotides are TGTGCCAGCACCGGGTCCTACGAGCAGTACTTC. As protein: CASTGSYEQYF. Full variable domain (rest looked up from reference TRBV28 and TRBJ2-7): DVKVTQSSRYLVKRTGEKVFLECVQDMDHENMFWYRQDPGLGLRLIYFSYDVKMKEKGDIPEGYSVSREKKERFSLILESASTNQTSMYLCASTGSYEQYFGPGTRLTVT.

This clone was seen just once. The chain uses TRBV27 and TRBJ1-2, with 8 bases fitting TRBD1. CDR3 length: 15 amino acids. Germline V lookup: CDR1 MNHEY, CDR2 SMNVEV (reference sequence). After removal of 3 bases from V and 5 bases from J, the junction contained 8 bases not matched to a gene. The CDR3 nucleotides read TGTGCCAGCAGTTTCTCGCAGGGGGCGCGGTATGGCTACACCTTC. Its protein product is CASSFSQGARYGYTF.

This rearrangement joins TRBV4-1 to TRBJ2-7, with 14 bases aligning to TRBD2. With V trimmed by 4 bases and J by 4 bases, 6 bases remained unmatched. There are 16 residues in the CDR3. Germline assignment: CDR1 MGHRA and CDR2 YSYEKL. The CDR3 DNA reads TGCGCCAGCAGCCTGGGACTAGCGGGAGTAACTTACGAGCAGTACTTC. It specifies CASSLGLAGVTYEQYF.

This chain links TRBV9 with TRBJ2-3; TRBD2 matches at 8 bases. Germline V lookup: CDR1 SGDLS, CDR2 YYNGEE. The V gene end was trimmed by 0 bases and the J gene end by 4 bases; junction bases not matched to a gene: 10. The CDR3 runs to 17 residues. The CDR3 loop reads CASSVGRTSNWADTQYF. The DNA of the CDR3 is TGTGCCAGCAGCGTAGGTAGGACTAGCAATTGGGCAGATACGCAGTATTTT.

This chain uses TRBV7-2 with TRBJ1-1, with D possibly matching TRBD1 (6 bases). The CDR3 consists of 15 residues. Germline lookup yields CDR1 SGHTA and CDR2 FQGNSA. V shed 1 base and J shed 5 bases, with 14 bases lying between them. The CDR3 protein is CASSLVGAGDTEAFF. CDR3 nucleotides: TGTGCCAGCAGCTTAGTCGGGGCAGGGGATACTGAAGCTTTCTTT.

The J gene is TRBJ1-2, the V gene TRBV13; perhaps TRBD1 as D (5 bases). There are 16 residues in the CDR3. The germline V gene encodes CDR1 PRHDT and CDR2 FYEKMQ (reference sequence). The V end was cut by 7 bases, the J end by 0 bases, with 18 bases between. Here the CDR3 DNA reads TGTGCCAGCACCCCTTTAACGGGGGGAGCTAACTATGGCTACACCTTC. It translates to CASTPLTGGANYGYTF.

This chain joins TRBV29-1 and TRBJ1-3; 7 bases match TRBD1. Trimming took 6 bases from V and 2 from J; bases not matched to a gene: 13. CDR1 SQVTM and CDR2 ANQGSEA come from the germline V gene. CDR3 length: 16 amino acids. This CDR3 reads CSVKGIQGTTGNTIYF. The CDR3 coding sequence is TGCAGCGTGAAGGGGATACAGGGGACGACTGGAAACACCATATATTTT.

The chain links TRBV28 to TRBJ1-5, with 11 bases matching TRBD1. The V gene end was trimmed by 11 bases and the J gene end by 4 bases; junction bases not matched to a gene: 7. This CDR3 contains 14 residues. The germline V gene encodes CDR1 MDHEN and CDR2 SYDVKM. CDR3 residues: CAGGGTGGNQPQHF. CDR3 bases: TGTGCCGGGGGAGGGACAGGGGGTAATCAGCCCCAGCATTTT.

This rearrangement joins TRBV7-2 to TRBJ1-1, with D perhaps TRBD1 (6 bases). The V end was cut by 4 bases, the J end by 0 bases, with 9 bases between. Germline assignment: CDR1 SGHTA and CDR2 FQGNSA. The CDR3 has 14 amino acids. CDR3 region: CASSSGTLNTEAFF. CDR3 in DNA: TGTGCCAGCAGCTCGGGGACATTGAACACTGAAGCTTTCTTT.

CDR3 in amino acids: CSVVLDGQGVYGYTF. The DNA for the CDR3 is TGCAGCGTTGTGCTAGACGGACAGGGTGTCTATGGCTACACCTTC. This rearrangement joins TRBV29-1 to TRBJ1-2; 8 bases line up with TRBD1. Unmatched junction bases numbered 11, after V lost 4 bases and J lost 4 bases. This CDR3 comprises 15 residues. CDR1 is SQVTM and CDR2 is ANQGSEA in the germline V gene.

The rearrangement joins TRBV28 to TRBJ2-1, with 7 bases lining up with TRBD1. Germline V gives CDR1 MDHEN, CDR2 SYDVKM. Trimming at V came to 3 bases and at J to 9 bases, leaving 11 bases not matched to a gene. The CDR3 is made up of 15 amino acids. The CDR3 bases are TGTGCCAGCAGTTTCACAGGGGTCCTCCTAGGTGAGCAGTTCTTC. Protein product: CASSFTGVLLGEQFF.

The chain carries TRBV5-1 and TRBJ2-1, with TRBD2 identical over 10 bases. Trimming at V came to 3 bases and at J to 7 bases, leaving 7 bases not matched to a gene. The germline V gene has CDR1 SGHRS and CDR2 YFSETQ. The CDR3 loop spans 15 amino acids. The CDR3 protein is CASSYSSGGLNEQFF. The CDR3 DNA sequence: TGCGCCAGCAGCTACTCTAGCGGGGGACTTAATGAGCAGTTCTTC.

The genes are TRBV5-1 and TRBJ1-5, with TRBD1 matching 8 bases. Germline lookup yields CDR1 SGHRS and CDR2 YFSETQ. This CDR3 has 18 residues. V lost 4 bases to trimming and J lost 1 base; unmatched junction nucleotides: 13. CDR3 sequence: CASSPQRGGQESNQPQHF. The DNA of the CDR3 is TGCGCCAGCAGCCCCCAGCGGGGGGGACAGGAGAGCAATCAGCCCCAGCATTTT.

CDR3 loop: CASTLTGPRDYGYTF. The CDR3 DNA reads as TGTGCCAGCACCTTGACAGGGCCCAGGGACTATGGCTACACCTTC. V gene TRBV6-5 combines with J gene TRBJ1-2; 7 bases map to TRBD1. Germline CDR1 reads MNHEY; CDR2 reads SVGAGI. The V gene end was trimmed by 7 bases and the J gene end by 3 bases; junction bases not matched to a gene: 11. The CDR3 is 15 residues long.

This clone turned up a few times. The rearrangement links TRBV7-2 to TRBJ2-7, with D perhaps TRBD2 (5 bases). V was trimmed by 5 bases and J by 6 bases, leaving 17 bases between them. This CDR3 is built from 14 residues. Per germline, CDR1 SGHTA and CDR2 FQGNSA. CDR3 loop: CASSMERSGSEQYF. The CDR3, as DNA: TGTGCCAGCAGCATGGAACGTTCGGGGTCCGAGCAGTACTTC.

This sequence joins TRBV6-1 and TRBJ1-1; 11 nucleotides match TRBD1. V lost 6 bases and J lost 5; bases outside the gene matches: 5. Germline loops: CDR1 MNHNS, CDR2 SASEGT. The length of the CDR3 is 14 residues. CDR3 in DNA: TGTGCCAGCAGCGGACAGGGGGCAGCAACTGAAGCTTTCTTT. It specifies CASSGQGAATEAFF.

This clone showed up just once. The chain uses TRBV28 and TRBJ1-1; D unclear. Germline V CDR1 and CDR2: MDHEN, SYDVKM. The CDR3 loop spans 13 amino acids. Trimming cost V 3 bases and J 1 base, with 6 bases left between them. The CDR3 nucleotides read TGTGCCAGCAGTTTGCCCGGGAACACTGAAGCTTTCTTT. Translated, it gives CASSLPGNTEAFF.

The CDR3 coding sequence is TGTGCCAGCAGTGAGGTAGCGGATACCAATGAGCAGTTCTTC. As protein: CASSEVADTNEQFF. The chain combines TRBV6-1 with TRBJ2-1; D is possibly TRBD2 (6 bases). Germline CDR1 is MNHNS and CDR2 is SASEGT. V was shortened by 3 bases and J by 6 bases, with 12 bases between the two germline ends. This CDR3 is built from 14 residues.

The chain has TRBV5-1 and TRBJ2-1; the D gene is possibly TRBD2 (5 bases). Looked up from germline, CDR1 is SGHRS and CDR2 is YFSETQ. This CDR3 region has 16 residues. V shed 0 bases and J shed 0 bases, with 10 bases lying between them. CDR3 DNA sequence: TGCGCCAGCAGCTTGGTTCCGGGAAGCTCCTACAATGAGCAGTTCTTC. Amino acids: CASSLVPGSSYNEQFF.

This chain links TRBV28 with TRBJ2-5, with unresolved D. Germline CDR1 and CDR2: MDHEN and SYDVKM. The length of the CDR3 is 13 residues. Between the trimmed V and J ends, which lost 6 bases and 14 bases, there was a span of 22 bases. CDR3: CASSRIPAARKYF. CDR3 nucleotides: TGTGCCAGCAGCAGAATCCCCGCCGCTCGAAAATACTTC.

V is TRBV7-2 and J is TRBJ1-2; D is undetermined. Trimming shortened V by 5 bases and J by 3 bases, and 16 bases separated the two germline ends. In germline, CDR1 is SGHTA, CDR2 FQGNSA. The CDR3 runs 15 residues. CDR3 loop: CASSRRSGSHYGYTF. CDR3 nucleotides: TGTGCCAGCAGCCGGAGGTCCGGGTCCCACTATGGCTACACCTTC.

The chain links TRBV20-1 to TRBJ1-1; possibly TRBD1 for D (6 bases). Trimming stripped 3 bases from V and 1 base from J, with 18 bases between. CDR3 length equals 16 residues. CDR1 DFQATT and CDR2 SNEGSKA come from the germline V gene (reference sequence). The CDR3, as DNA: TGCAGTGCTAGTCTGGGGGCGGTGGTCGCGAACACTGAAGCTTTCTTT. It yields the protein CSASLGAVVANTEAFF.

The chain carries TRBV7-2 and TRBJ2-7; D gene ambiguous. V was clipped by 2 bases and J by 6 bases, with 8 bases between them. The germline V gene has CDR1 SGHTA and CDR2 FQGNSA. This CDR3 is built from 12 residues. In DNA form, the CDR3 reads TGTGCCAGCAGCTTATTTAGTTTCGAGCAGTACTTC. This sequence encodes CASSLFSFEQYF.

J is TRBJ2-1 and V is TRBV18, with 7 bases fitting TRBD1. The CDR3 contains 16 residues. Trimming took 1 base from V and 3 from J; bases not matched to a gene: 6. Germline CDR1 is KGHSH and CDR2 is LQKENI. The CDR3 sequence: CASSPRRDSRYNEQFF. The CDR3 nucleotides are TGTGCCAGCTCACCACGCCGGGACAGTCGCTACAATGAGCAGTTCTTC.